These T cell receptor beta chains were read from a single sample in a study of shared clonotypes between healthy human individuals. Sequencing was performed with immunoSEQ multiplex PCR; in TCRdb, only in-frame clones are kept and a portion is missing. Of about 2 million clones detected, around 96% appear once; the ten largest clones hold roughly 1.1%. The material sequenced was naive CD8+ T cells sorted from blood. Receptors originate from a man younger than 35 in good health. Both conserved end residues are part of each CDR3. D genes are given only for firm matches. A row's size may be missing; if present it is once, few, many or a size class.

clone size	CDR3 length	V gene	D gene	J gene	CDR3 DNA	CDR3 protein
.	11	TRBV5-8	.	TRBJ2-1	TGTGCCAGCAGTCTGAACAATGAGCAGTTCTTC	CASSLNNEQFF
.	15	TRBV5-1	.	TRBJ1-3	TGCGCCAGCAGCTTGACGACAGGTCCTGGAAACACCATATATTTT	CASSLTTGPGNTIYF
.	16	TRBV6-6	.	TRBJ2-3	TGTGCCAGCAGTTACGACTCCCCCTGGGGGACAGATACGCAGTATTTT	CASSYDSPWGTDTQYF
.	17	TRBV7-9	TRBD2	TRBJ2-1	TGTGCCAGCAGCTTACTAGCGGGAGGGCCATCCTACAATGAGCAGTTCTTC	CASSLLAGGPSYNEQFF
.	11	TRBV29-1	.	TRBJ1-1	TGCAGCGTTGTCAGGGACACTGAAGCTTTCTTT	CSVVRDTEAFF
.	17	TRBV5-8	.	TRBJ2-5	TGTGCCAGCAGCTTGGCCTATTACGACAGGAGAGGAGAGACCCAGTACTTC	CASSLAYYDRRGETQYF
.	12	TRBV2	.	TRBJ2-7	TGTGCCAGCAAGGAGGACACCTACGAGCAGTACTTC	CASKEDTYEQYF
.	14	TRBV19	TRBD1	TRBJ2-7	TGTGCCAGTACCGCCGGGACAGGAGTGTACGAGCAGTACTTC	CASTAGTGVYEQYF
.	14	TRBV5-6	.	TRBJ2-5	TGTGCCAGCAGCTTGGAATTGTCGGAAGAGACCCAGTACTTC	CASSLELSEETQYF
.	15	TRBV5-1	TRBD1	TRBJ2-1	TGCGCCAGCAGCTCGGACAGGGCGATTCCCAGTGAGCAGTTCTTC	CASSSDRAIPSEQFF
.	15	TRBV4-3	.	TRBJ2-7	TGCGCCAGCAGCCCAGTCGCACAGGGCTCCTACGAGCAGTACTTC	CASSPVAQGSYEQYF
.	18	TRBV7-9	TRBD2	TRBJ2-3	TGTGCCAGCAGCGTTGGACTAGCGGGAGCTGTGAGCACAGATACGCAGTATTTT	CASSVGLAGAVSTDTQYF
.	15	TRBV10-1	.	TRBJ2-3	TGCGCCAGCAGTGAAGTCTACTCGGTTGTGGATACGCAGTATTTT	CASSEVYSVVDTQYF
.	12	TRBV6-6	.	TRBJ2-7	TGTGCCAGCAGTTACGGCCCCTACGAGCAGTACTTC	CASSYGPYEQYF
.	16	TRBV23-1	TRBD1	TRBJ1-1	TGCGCCAGCAGCCCGCCGGGACAGAAGATGAACACTGAAGCTTTCTTT	CASSPPGQKMNTEAFF
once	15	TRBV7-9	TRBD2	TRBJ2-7	TGTGCCAGCAGCTTTTCTCTAGCGGTCTCCTACGAGCAGTACTTC	CASSFSLAVSYEQYF
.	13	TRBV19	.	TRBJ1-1	TGTGCCACATCTCCCCTTTTGAGCACTGAAGCTTTCTTT	CATSPLLSTEAFF
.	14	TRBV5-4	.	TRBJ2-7	TGTGCCAGCAGCTTTCCGGGACTGACCTACGAGCAGTACTTC	CASSFPGLTYEQYF
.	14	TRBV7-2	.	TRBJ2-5	TGTGCCAGCATCCCCTACGGACAGCAAGAGACCCAGTACTTC	CASIPYGQQETQYF
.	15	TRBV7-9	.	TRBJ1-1	TGTGCCAGCAGCCGAGGGGAGCAGTTCAACACTGAAGCTTTCTTT	CASSRGEQFNTEAFF
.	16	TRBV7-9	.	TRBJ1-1	TGTGCCAGCAGCCCGCTGGTTAAGGGGCGGAACACTGAAGCTTTCTTT	CASSPLVKGRNTEAFF
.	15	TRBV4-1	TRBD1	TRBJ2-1	TGCGCCAGCAGCCAAGATGAGACAGGGGGCCTTGAGCAGTTCTTC	CASSQDETGGLEQFF
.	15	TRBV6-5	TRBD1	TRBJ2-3	TGTGCCAGCAGTTACCAACTGACAGGGGCAGATACGCAGTATTTT	CASSYQLTGADTQYF
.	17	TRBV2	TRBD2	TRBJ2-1	TGTGCCAGCAGTGATCCGATTAGCGGGACAATCAACAATGAGCAGTTCTTC	CASSDPISGTINNEQFF
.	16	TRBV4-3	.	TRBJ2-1	TGCGCCAGCAGCCAAGAACTTGCGGGCGGCGCAAGGGAGCAGTTCTTC	CASSQELAGGAREQFF
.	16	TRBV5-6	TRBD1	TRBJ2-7	TGTGCCAGCAGCACGTCGGGACAGGGGTTCGTCGACGAGCAGTACTTC	CASSTSGQGFVDEQYF
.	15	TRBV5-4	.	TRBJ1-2	TGTGCCAGTTGTCTTCGCGGCAGGGCTCTTTATGGCTACACCTTC	CASCLRGRALYGYTF
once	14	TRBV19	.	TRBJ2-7	TGTGCCAGTAGTATAGATTCCGGGTACGACGAGCAGTACTTC	CASSIDSGYDEQYF
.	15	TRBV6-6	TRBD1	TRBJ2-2	TGTGCCATCGATTTGACCGGGACAGGGACCGGGGAGCTGTTTTTT	CAIDLTGTGTGELFF
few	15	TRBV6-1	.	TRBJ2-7	TGTGCCAGCAGTGAGGGGGCAGCTGCACCCTACGAGCAGTACTTC	CASSEGAAAPYEQYF
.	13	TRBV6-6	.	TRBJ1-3	TGTGCCAGCAGGCAATTCTCTGGAAACACCATATATTTT	CASRQFSGNTIYF
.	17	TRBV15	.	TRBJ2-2	TGTGCCACCAGCAGGGGCAGCGGCTACACGAACACCGGGGAGCTGTTTTTT	CATSRGSGYTNTGELFF
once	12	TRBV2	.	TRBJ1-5	TGTGCCAGCAAATCAAGCAATCAGCCCCAGCATTTT	CASKSSNQPQHF
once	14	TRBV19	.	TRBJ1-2	TGTGCCAGTAGTATCGTACGGGAGGGTCTGGGCTACACCTTC	CASSIVREGLGYTF
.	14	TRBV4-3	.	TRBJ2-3	TGCGCCAGCAGCCAAGTGGGGGGCACAGATACGCAGTATTTT	CASSQVGGTDTQYF
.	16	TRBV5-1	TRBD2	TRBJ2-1	TGCGCCAGCAGCTCGGTCCTAGCGGGAGGGTTCAATGAGCAGTTCTTC	CASSSVLAGGFNEQFF
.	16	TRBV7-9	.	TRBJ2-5	TGTGCCAGCAGCTTATACGGACAGATAGTACAAGAGACCCAGTACTTC	CASSLYGQIVQETQYF